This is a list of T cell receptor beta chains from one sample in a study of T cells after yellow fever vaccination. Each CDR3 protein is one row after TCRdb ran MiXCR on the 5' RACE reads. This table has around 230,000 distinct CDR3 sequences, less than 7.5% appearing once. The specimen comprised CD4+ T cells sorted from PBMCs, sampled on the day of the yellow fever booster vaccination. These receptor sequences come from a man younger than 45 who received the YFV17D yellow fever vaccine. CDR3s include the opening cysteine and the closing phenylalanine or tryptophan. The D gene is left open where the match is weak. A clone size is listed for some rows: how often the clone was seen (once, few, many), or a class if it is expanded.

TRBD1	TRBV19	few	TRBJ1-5	TGTGCCAGTAGCGGGACAGCAATGAATCAGCCCCAGCATTTT	CASSGTAMNQPQHF
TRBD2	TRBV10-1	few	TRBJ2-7	TGCGCCAGCAGTGAGAGCGGGAGATCGTACGAGCAGTACTTC	CASSESGRSYEQYF
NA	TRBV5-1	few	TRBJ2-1	TGCGCCAGCACGGAACAGGGGGGGAACTACAATGAGCAGTTCTTC	CASTEQGGNYNEQFF
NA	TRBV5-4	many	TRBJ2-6	TGTGCCAGCAGTTTTGGGGGTCGGAGCTCTGGGGCCAACGTCCTGACTTTC	CASSFGGRSSGANVLTF
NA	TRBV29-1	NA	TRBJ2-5	TGCAGCGTAGCGAGTATGGCCCAAGAGACCCAGTACTTC	CSVASMAQETQYF
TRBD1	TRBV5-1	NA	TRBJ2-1	TGCGCCAGCAGCTCAGGGACAGGGGAAAGGTCCTACAATGAGCAGTTCTTC	CASSSGTGERSYNEQFF
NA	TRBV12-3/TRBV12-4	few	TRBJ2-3	TGTGCCAGCAGTTTTAGCCCTCCGGGCACAGATACGCAGTATTTT	CASSFSPPGTDTQYF
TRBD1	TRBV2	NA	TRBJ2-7	TGTGCCAGCAGTGTCCCGGGACAGGGTAACTTC	CASSVPGQGNF
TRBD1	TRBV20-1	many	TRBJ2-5	TGCAGTGCTAGAGGACAGGGGGCAGCCCAGTACTTC	CSARGQGAAQYF
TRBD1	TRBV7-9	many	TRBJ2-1	TGTGCCAGCAGCTTGACCGGGACAGTATTAAATGAGCAGTTCTTC	CASSLTGTVLNEQFF
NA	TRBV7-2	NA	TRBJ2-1	TGTGCCAGCAGCCCGAAGGTAGAGCAGTTCTTC	CASSPKVEQFF